The clone carrying this TCR beta chain was detected a few times. These data come from a study of identical twins. The CDR3 sequence is 16 residues long. The V end lost 1 base, the J end lost 4 bases, and 16 bases lay between the germline ends. Germline CDR1 and CDR2: LGHDT and YNNKEL (reference sequence). TCRdb passed the 5' RACE reads through MiXCR, listing each CDR3 protein once. The table lists 200,000 to 300,000 distinct CDR3 sequences, about 10% of them singletons. Sequencing input: memory T cells sorted from blood. The chain recombines TRBV3-1 with TRBJ1-1; tentatively, D is TRBD1 (6 bases). This sequence was found in a man aged 50 to 59 in good health. The CDR3 DNA reads as TGTGCCAGCAGCCAAGGGGCGGGGGCGTTAGGCACTGAAGCTTTCTTT. Translating gives CASSQGAGALGTEAFF.